One and the same sample provided the 27 T cell receptor beta chains below, sequenced in a study of blood T cell repertoires in COVID-19. Method: immunoSEQ multiplex PCR; TCRdb's copy keeps in-frame clones and lacks some. The profile covers 150,000 to 200,000 clones, with approximately 90% appearing a single time and around 5.8% taken by the ten largest. The sample taken for sequencing was peripheral blood. The receptor source for this set is a man aged 40-55 years with active or convalescent COVID-19.

The chain has TRBV5-1 and TRBJ2-5; D call uncertain. Germline values: CDR1 SGHRS, CDR2 YFSETQ. This CDR3 is built from 12 residues. V gave up 4 bases and J gave up 1 base, with 5 bases separating them. CDR3 amino acids: CASSQFQETQYF. For the CDR3, the DNA is TGCGCCAGCAGCCAATTCCAAGAGACCCAGTACTTC.

The rearrangement uses TRBV5-6 and TRBJ1-3, with D possibly TRBD1 on 5 matching bases. CDR3 size: 15 residues. V lost 0 bases to trimming and J lost 0 bases, with 7 bases between them. Germline V gene data show CDR1 as SGHDT and CDR2 as YYEEEE. CDR3 region: CASSLGQISGNTIYF. The CDR3, as DNA: TGTGCCAGCAGCTTGGGACAGATCTCTGGAAACACCATATATTTT.

This chain joins TRBV29-1 and TRBJ2-3; 7 nucleotides line up with TRBD2. This CDR3 has 15 amino acids. J gave up 0 bases and V 3 bases, and 6 bases lay outside the gene matches. The germline gives CDR1 SQVTM, CDR2 ANQGSEA. CDR3 amino acids: CSVDGTSDSTDTQYF. CDR3 sequence (DNA): TGCAGCGTTGATGGAACTAGCGATAGCACAGATACGCAGTATTTT.

The CDR3 region has the DNA TGTGCCAGCAGTGACCGGGACAGGGGCTTTTTGGGCACTGAAGCTTTCTTT. Protein sequence: CASSDRDRGFLGTEAFF. The gene calls are TRBV6-1 and TRBJ1-1; TRBD1 matches 10 bases. In germline, CDR1 is MNHNS, CDR2 SASEGT. This CDR3 has 17 amino acids. The ends lost 3 bases at V and 4 bases at J; junction bases unmatched: 11.

This clone was picked up a small number of times. The rearrangement uses TRBV9 and TRBJ2-5; possibly TRBD1 for D (5 bases). The CDR3 loop spans 13 amino acids. Germline V gives CDR1 SGDLS, CDR2 YYNGEE. V lost 2 bases, J lost 0 bases, and 5 bases lay in between. The CDR3 DNA reads TGTGCCAGCAGCGTCAGGGACCAAGAGACCCAGTACTTC. Translated: CASSVRDQETQYF.

In DNA, the CDR3 is TGTGCTAGTGGCCCTCCCCTAAACAGGGGGCTGGACGGGGAGCTGTTTTTT. It encodes CASGPPLNRGLDGELFF. The chain carries TRBV12-5 and TRBJ2-2; 9 bases map to TRBD1. CDR3 length equals 17 residues. The germline V gene has CDR1 LGHNT and CDR2 FRNRAP. V was clipped by 6 bases and J by 7 bases; unmatched bases: 15.

The V and J genes are TRBV28 and TRBJ1-5, with no clear D. This CDR3 contains 13 residues. The germline V gene has CDR1 MDHEN and CDR2 SYDVKM. V was pared by 6 bases and J by 2 bases, with 8 bases between. CDR3 residues: CASRGGGNQPQHF. In DNA form, the CDR3 reads TGTGCCAGCAGAGGCGGGGGCAATCAGCCCCAGCATTTT.

This chain joins TRBV2 and TRBJ1-2; D perhaps matches TRBD1 (6 bases). The CDR3 extends over 13 amino acids. V lost 6 bases to trimming and J lost 8 bases, with 16 bases between them. The germline gives CDR1 SNHLY, CDR2 FYNNEI. The CDR3 protein is CASRPDRTAGYTF. For the CDR3, the DNA is TGTGCCAGCAGACCCGACAGGACTGCCGGCTACACCTTC.

The V call is TRBV3-1 (or the pseudogene TRBV3-2), the J call TRBJ1-4, with a possible D match to TRBD1 (6 bases). The V end was cut by 4 bases, the J end by 10 bases, with 10 bases between. Germline V lookup: CDR1 LGHDT, CDR2 YNNKEL (reference sequence). This CDR3 has 12 amino acids. This CDR3 is CASSLEGGKLFF. Here the CDR3 DNA reads TGTGCCAGCAGCCTAGAGGGGGGAAAACTGTTTTTT.

The chain carries TRBV30 and TRBJ1-6; the D gene is possibly TRBD1 (5 bases). The germline V gene encodes CDR1 GTSNPN and CDR2 SVGIG (reference sequence). Trimming stripped 8 bases from V and 7 bases from J, with 9 bases between. The CDR3 spans 11 residues. CDR3 protein: CATGGNSPLHF. The DNA of the CDR3 is TGTGCCACGGGGGGAAATTCACCCCTCCACTTT.

V is TRBV6-5 and J is TRBJ2-3, with D maybe TRBD2 (5 bases). This CDR3 contains 14 residues. V lost 6 bases and J lost 4, with 14 bases in between. Per the germline V gene, CDR1 is MNHEY and CDR2 is SVGAGI. CDR3 in DNA: TGTGCCAGCAGACCCCCGGCGAGGGCAGATACGCAGTATTTT. This translates into CASRPPARADTQYF.

The chain joins TRBV6-2 or TRBV6-3 to TRBJ2-2; D unclear. CDR1 is MNHEY and CDR2 is SVGEGT in the germline V gene. CDR3 size: 14 residues. Trimming pared 5 bases from V and 0 bases from J, leaving 7 bases between. As DNA, the CDR3 is TGTGCCAGCAGTCCCTTCGCGAACACCGGGGAGCTGTTTTTT. Translating gives CASSPFANTGELFF.

CDR3 in DNA: TGTGCCAGCAGCGTTCAAGGGACAGTTAGCGGGGTTGGGGAGCAGTTCTTC. Amino acid sequence: CASSVQGTVSGVGEQFF. The genes are TRBV9 and TRBJ2-1, with TRBD2 as a possible D gene (8 bases). The CDR3 length is 17 residues. The germline V gene has CDR1 SGDLS and CDR2 YYNGEE. V lost 2 bases and J lost 10, with 25 bases in between.

The J gene is TRBJ2-2, the V gene TRBV11-3, with a possible D match to TRBD1 (7 bases). The CDR3 has 18 amino acids. CDR1 SGHNT and CDR2 YENEEA come from the germline V gene. V shed 5 bases and J shed 3 bases, with 22 bases lying between them. The CDR3 region is CASSNRGSGGYDTGELFF. The CDR3 DNA follows: TGTGCCAGCAGCAATCGGGGGTCAGGGGGGTACGACACCGGGGAGCTGTTTTTT. The full variable domain, in which reference TRBV11-3 and TRBJ2-2 provide the parts outside the CDR3, is EAGVVQSPRYKIIEKKQPVAFWCNPISGHNTLYWYLQNLGQGPELLIRYENEEAVDDSQLPKDRFSAERLKGVDSTLKIQPAELGDSAVYLCASSNRGSGGYDTGELFFGEGSRLTVL.

J is TRBJ1-3 and V is TRBV5-6, with unresolved D. The V gene's germline CDR1 is SGHDT and CDR2 YYEEEE. Trimming took 6 bases from V and 0 from J, leaving 10 bases between them. CDR3 length: 14 amino acids. The chain's CDR3 is CASTPRFSGNTIYF. For the CDR3, the DNA is TGTGCCAGCACCCCGAGGTTCTCTGGAAACACCATATATTTT.

This chain links TRBV27 with TRBJ1-2; 8 bases line up with TRBD1. Losses at the gene ends were 3 bases for V and 3 bases for J; bases not matched to a gene: 3. The CDR3 has 14 amino acids. The V gene's germline CDR1 is MNHEY and CDR2 SMNVEV (reference sequence). The CDR3 sequence is CASSFGQGDYGYTF. Here the CDR3 DNA reads TGTGCCAGCAGTTTTGGACAGGGTGACTATGGCTACACCTTC.

This chain joins TRBV2 and TRBJ2-2; tentative D call: TRBD1 (6 bases). Trimming pared 11 bases from V and 0 bases from J, leaving 16 bases between. CDR3 length: 15 amino acids. CDR1 and CDR2 (germline): SNHLY, FYNNEI. The CDR3 DNA sequence: TGTGCCGTAGGGTACAGGGCAACGAACACCGGGGAGCTGTTTTTT. Amino acid sequence: CAVGYRATNTGELFF.

The chain uses TRBV2 and TRBJ1-2, with TRBD1 identical over 7 bases. V lost 6 bases, J lost 2 bases, and 6 bases stayed unmatched. The CDR3 covers 14 residues. Germline lookup yields CDR1 SNHLY and CDR2 FYNNEI. The CDR3 loop is CASSLQGPNYGYTF. The CDR3 nucleotides are TGTGCCAGCAGCTTACAGGGGCCCAACTATGGCTACACCTTC.

This chain links TRBV28 with TRBJ2-7, with D maybe TRBD1 (6 bases). V lost 6 bases and J 0 bases, leaving 6 bases between the germline ends. The CDR3 length is 12 residues. The V gene's germline CDR1 is MDHEN and CDR2 SYDVKM. The chain's CDR3 is CASSRGSYEQYF. CDR3 coding DNA: TGTGCCAGCAGCAGGGGCTCCTACGAGCAGTACTTC.

This rearrangement joins TRBV7-9 to TRBJ2-1; possibly TRBD1 for D (5 bases). V lost 1 base and J 1 base, leaving 11 bases between the germline ends. Germline assignment: CDR1 SEHNR and CDR2 FQNEAQ (reference sequence). CDR3 size: 16 residues. CDR3 loop: CASSLVRVGSYNEQFF. CDR3 nucleotides: TGTGCCAGCAGCTTAGTCAGGGTTGGGTCCTACAATGAGCAGTTCTTC.

This chain joins TRBV27 and TRBJ1-4; 8 bases fit TRBD1. Germline V gene data show CDR1 as MNHEY and CDR2 as SMNVEV (reference sequence). This CDR3 spans 19 amino acids. With 5 bases clipped from V and 8 bases from J, the junction kept 22 bases outside the gene matches. This chain's CDR3 is CASSLAFGTGGTSGEKLFF. The CDR3 nucleotides are TGTGCCAGCAGTCTAGCCTTTGGGACAGGTGGTACGAGTGGAGAAAAACTGTTTTTT.

The chain's CDR3 is CAGKDRERSLAGAVYEQYF. CDR3 DNA sequence: TGTGCCGGCAAAGACAGGGAGCGGTCTCTAGCGGGAGCGGTTTACGAGCAGTACTTC. The chain is built from TRBV6-4 and TRBJ2-7; 10 nucleotides match TRBD2. V was pared by 11 bases and J by 4 bases, with 26 bases of the junction left unmatched. Per germline, CDR1 MRHNA and CDR2 SNTAGT. This CDR3 contains 19 residues.

The chain uses TRBV6-5 and TRBJ1-1; possible D gene TRBD1, 6 bases. Germline CDR1 reads MNHEY; CDR2 reads SVGAGI. The CDR3 contains 14 residues. The V end was cut by 5 bases, the J end by 0 bases, with 10 bases between. The CDR3 coding sequence is TGTGCCAGCAGTCTCAGGGGTTTGAACACTGAAGCTTTCTTT. Encoded protein: CASSLRGLNTEAFF.

The chain is built from TRBV19 and TRBJ1-1, with D perhaps matching TRBD1 (5 bases). The CDR3 spans 13 residues. CDR1 and CDR2 (germline): LNHDA, SQIVND (reference sequence). Trimming took 3 bases from V and 4 from J, leaving 9 bases between them. As DNA, the CDR3 is TGTGCCAGTAGTATCGAAGGGGTCACTGAAGCTTTCTTT. It encodes CASSIEGVTEAFF.

The chain has TRBV5-6 and TRBJ2-6, with 9 nucleotides matching TRBD1. This CDR3 contains 18 residues. V was clipped by 4 bases and J by 2 bases; unmatched bases: 10. Looked up from germline, CDR1 is SGHDT and CDR2 is YYEEEE. The CDR3 reads CASSTNRGRKAGANVLTF. Here the CDR3 DNA reads TGTGCCAGCAGCACAAACAGGGGGCGCAAAGCTGGGGCCAACGTCCTGACTTTC.

The chain joins TRBV9 to TRBJ1-2, with 10 bases fitting TRBD1. The V and J ends lost 1 base and 2 bases, in that order; junction bases with no gene match: 5. Per germline, CDR1 SGDLS and CDR2 YYNGEE. The CDR3 length is 16 residues. The CDR3 sequence: CASSVSGQGGNYGYTF. The CDR3 DNA is TGTGCCAGCAGCGTAAGTGGACAGGGGGGAAACTATGGCTACACCTTC.

The rearrangement uses TRBV9 and TRBJ1-1; no reliable D call. Between the trimmed V and J ends, which lost 2 bases and 5 bases, there was a span of 10 bases. The CDR3 extends over 13 amino acids. Germline CDR1 is SGDLS and CDR2 is YYNGEE. In DNA form, the CDR3 reads TGTGCCAGCAGCGTGAAGGGAGGAACTGAAGCTTTCTTT. Translation gives CASSVKGGTEAFF.